The clone carrying this TCR beta chain was counted ten times or more. Its antigen is not known. The investigators reverse transcribed all of the isolated RNA, so they sequenced expressed TCRB transcripts. The table came from immunoSEQ multiplex PCR; TCRdb's copy has only in-frame clones and leaves some out. The profile shows 100,000 to 150,000 clones, around 16% of them singletons. The data stem from a study of beta chain features in type 1 diabetes. Study context: Patients and healthy donors were similar in age, gender and cell yields. Findings of the study overall: PCR might favor shorter templates, but any such skew would affect patients and controls equally. Across all four CD4+ subsets, people with type 1 diabetes showed modestly shorter TCRB CDR3s. Fewer insertions but more deletions were seen at VDJ junctions in type 1 diabetes patients.

V was cut by 9 bases and J by 1 base, with 11 bases left in between. Germline V gives CDR1 ENHRY, CDR2 SYGVKD. The CDR3 is 13 amino acids. V is TRBV10-3 and J is TRBJ2-3; TRBD1 is a possible D gene (5 bases). The receptor was derived from a man aged 18 to 29 with type 1 diabetes. Sequencing used central memory CD4+ T cells from blood. CDR3 bases: TGTGCCATAACGACAGACCGCACAGATACGCAGTATTTT. This gives the protein CAITTDRTDTQYF.